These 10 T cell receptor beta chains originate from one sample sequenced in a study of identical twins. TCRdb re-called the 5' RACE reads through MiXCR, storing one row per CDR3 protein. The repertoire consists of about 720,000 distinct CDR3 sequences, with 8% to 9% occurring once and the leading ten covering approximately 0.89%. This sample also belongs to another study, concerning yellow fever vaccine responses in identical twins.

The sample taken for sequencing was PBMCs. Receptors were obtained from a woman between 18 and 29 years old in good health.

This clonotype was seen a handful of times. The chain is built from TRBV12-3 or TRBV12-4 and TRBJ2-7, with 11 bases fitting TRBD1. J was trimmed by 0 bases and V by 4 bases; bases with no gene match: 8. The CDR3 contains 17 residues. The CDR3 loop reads CASSSGTGGTFSYEQYF. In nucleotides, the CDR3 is TGTGCCAGCAGTTCCGGGACAGGGGGGACTTTCTCCTACGAGCAGTACTTC.

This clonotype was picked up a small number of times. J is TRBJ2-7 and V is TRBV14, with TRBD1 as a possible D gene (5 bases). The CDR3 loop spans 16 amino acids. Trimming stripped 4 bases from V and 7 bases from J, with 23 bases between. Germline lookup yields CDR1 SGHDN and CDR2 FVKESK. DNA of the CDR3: TGTGCCAGCAGCCTCCGAGGTCAGGGCAGTTCCCGGGAGCAGTACTTC. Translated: CASSLRGQGSSREQYF.

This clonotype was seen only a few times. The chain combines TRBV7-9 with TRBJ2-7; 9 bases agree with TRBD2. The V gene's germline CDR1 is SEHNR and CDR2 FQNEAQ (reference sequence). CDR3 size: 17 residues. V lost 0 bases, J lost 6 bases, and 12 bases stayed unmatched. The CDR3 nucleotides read TGTGCCAGCAGCTTAGCGCGCGCTAGCGGGGAATTTTTCGAGCAGTACTTC. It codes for CASSLARASGEFFEQYF.

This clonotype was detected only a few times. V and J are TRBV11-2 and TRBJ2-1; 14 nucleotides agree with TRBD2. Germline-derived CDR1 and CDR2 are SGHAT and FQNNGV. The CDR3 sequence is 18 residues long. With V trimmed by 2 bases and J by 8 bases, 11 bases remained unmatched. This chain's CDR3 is CASSLNGLAGGSWHEQFF. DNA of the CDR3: TGTGCCAGCAGCTTAAATGGACTAGCGGGAGGAAGTTGGCATGAGCAGTTCTTC.

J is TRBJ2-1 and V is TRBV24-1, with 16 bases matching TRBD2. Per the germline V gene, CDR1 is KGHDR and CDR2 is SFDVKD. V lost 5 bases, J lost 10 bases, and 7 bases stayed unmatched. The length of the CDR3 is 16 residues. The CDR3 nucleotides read TGTGCCACCAGTGGAGGGACTAGCGGGGGGGCTTGGGAGCAGTTCTTC. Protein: CATSGGTSGGAWEQFF.

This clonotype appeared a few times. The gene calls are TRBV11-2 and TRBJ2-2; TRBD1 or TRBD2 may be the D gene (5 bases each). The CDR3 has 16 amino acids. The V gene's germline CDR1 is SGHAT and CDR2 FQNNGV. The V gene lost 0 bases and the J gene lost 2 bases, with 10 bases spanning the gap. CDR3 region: CASSLEGVLNTGELFF. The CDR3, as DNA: TGTGCCAGCAGCTTAGAGGGGGTCCTTAACACCGGGGAGCTGTTTTTT.

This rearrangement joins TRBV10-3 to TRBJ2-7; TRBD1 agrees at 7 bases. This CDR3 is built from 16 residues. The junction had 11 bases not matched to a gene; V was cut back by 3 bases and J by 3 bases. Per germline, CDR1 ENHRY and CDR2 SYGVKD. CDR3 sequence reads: CAISDRLGQRYYEQYF. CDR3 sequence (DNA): TGTGCCATCAGTGATCGGTTGGGACAGAGATACTACGAGCAGTACTTC.

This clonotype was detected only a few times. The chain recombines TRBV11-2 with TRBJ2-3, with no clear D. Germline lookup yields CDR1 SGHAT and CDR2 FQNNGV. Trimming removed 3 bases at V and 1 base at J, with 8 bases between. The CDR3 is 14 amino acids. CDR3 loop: CASSFWGGTDTQYF. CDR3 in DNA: TGTGCCAGCAGCTTCTGGGGTGGCACAGATACGCAGTATTTT.

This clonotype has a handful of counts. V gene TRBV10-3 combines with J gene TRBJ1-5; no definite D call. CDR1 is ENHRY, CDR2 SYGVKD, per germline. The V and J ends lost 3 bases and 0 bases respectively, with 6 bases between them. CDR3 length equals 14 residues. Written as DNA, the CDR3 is TGTGCCATCAGTGAAATTTATAGCAATCAGCCCCAGCATTTT. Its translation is CAISEIYSNQPQHF.

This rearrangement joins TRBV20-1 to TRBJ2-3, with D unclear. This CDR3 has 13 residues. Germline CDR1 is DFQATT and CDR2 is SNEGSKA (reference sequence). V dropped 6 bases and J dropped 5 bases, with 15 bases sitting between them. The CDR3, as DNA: TGCAGTGCGAGAAAACCACCCGTAGATACGCAGTATTTT. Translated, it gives CSARKPPVDTQYF.